The present T cell receptor beta chain was sequenced within a study of blood T cell repertoires in COVID-19. Study in general: In each case, the material was cDNA or gDNA derived from T cells, B-cell-depleted T cells, or PBMCs.

The J segment lost 0 bases and the V segment lost 5 bases, leaving 8 bases of the junction unmatched. There are 17 residues in the CDR3. Per the germline V gene, CDR1 is LNHDA and CDR2 is SQIVND (reference sequence). This clone appeared many times. Authors' analysis steps: Reference gene primer amplification in the assay estimated nucleated cell counts. The table came from immunoSEQ multiplex PCR; TCRdb's copy has only in-frame clones and leaves some out. That table furnishes V, J and clone size, whereas the DNA furnished D and trimming. This table holds tens of thousands of clones, about 91% found once.

The sample comprised peripheral blood. The chain links TRBV19 to TRBJ1-2; 11 positions agree with TRBD1. This receptor was obtained from a man between 60 and 75 years old with acute or convalescent COVID-19. CDR3 residues: CASSPRGQGVTNYGYTF. As DNA, the CDR3 is TGTGCCAGTAGTCCGCGGGGACAGGGGGTAACTAACTATGGCTACACCTTC.